The rows below give T cell receptor beta chains drawn from one sample of a study of response to subunit inactivated influenza vaccine. MiXCR, applied by TCRdb to the RT-PCR reads, yields one record per CDR3 protein. The sample contains 400,000 to 650,000 distinct CDR3 sequences, approximately 7.3% of which appear only once. The starting material was PBMCs from blood, obtained around 25 months after vaccination. Source of these receptors: a man aged 50 to 69 who received an inactivated influenza vaccine. The CDR3 runs from the conserved cysteine through the conserved F or W. The D gene is left open where the match is weak. Rows give clone size only sometimes, using once, few, many, or a class for an expanded clone.

d_call clone_size j_call v_call cdr3_aa cdr3_nt
NA NA TRBJ1-2 TRBV5-4 CASSTQASNYGYTF TGTGCCAGCAGCACGCAAGCGAGTAACTATGGCTACACCTTC
NA NA TRBJ2-5 TRBV29-1 CSGGTGETQYF TGCAGCGGAGGGACCGGTGAGACCCAGTACTTC
NA few TRBJ1-1 TRBV5-8 CASSLGTQAFF TGTGCCAGCAGCTTGGGGACACAAGCTTTCTTT
TRBD1 NA TRBJ2-7 TRBV18 CASSRTGGERYEQYF TGTGCCAGCTCACGGACAGGGGGCGAGCGGTACGAGCAGTACTTC
NA NA TRBJ2-5 TRBV7-6 CASSLALQLSGRPTYF TGTGCCAGCAGCTTAGCCCTTCAGTTGTCGGGGCGCCCAACGTACTTC
TRBD2 few TRBJ2-1 TRBV20-1 CSALDSGTSFNEQFF TGCAGTGCACTGGATTCCGGGACTAGTTTCAATGAGCAGTTCTTC
NA many TRBJ2-2 TRBV24-1 CATSDFGLVGTGELFF TGTGCCACCAGTGATTTTGGGCTAGTTGGCACCGGGGAGCTGTTTTTT
TRBD2 NA TRBJ2-3 TRBV4-2 CASTQLTSGRAETQYF TGTGCCAGCACCCAACTCACTAGCGGGAGGGCTGAGACGCAGTATTTT
NA NA TRBJ2-6 TRBV6-1 CASSQIGGANVLTF TGTGCCAGCAGCCAGATCGGTGGGGCCAACGTCCTGACTTTC
TRBD1 NA TRBJ2-3 TRBV10-3 CAISTGQGGGTDTQYF TGTGCCATCAGTACGGGACAGGGGGGAGGCACAGATACGCAGTATTTT
NA many TRBJ1-3 TRBV3-1 CASSQDFGGNTIYF TGTGCCAGCAGCCAAGACTTTGGAGGAAACACCATATATTTT
NA NA TRBJ1-2 TRBV4-1 CASSQDQAPNGYTF TGCGCCAGCAGCCAAGATCAGGCGCCGAATGGCTACACCTTC
NA NA TRBJ1-5 TRBV5-6 CASSLAGTRSNQPQHF TGTGCCAGCAGCTTGGCCGGGACGCGGAGCAATCAGCCCCAGCATTTT
NA many TRBJ1-1 TRBV4-3 CASSSGGREAFF TGCGCCAGCAGCTCGGGAGGGCGTGAAGCTTTCTTT
TRBD1 few TRBJ2-7 TRBV7-9 CASSLSGGHSYEQYF TGTGCCAGCAGCTTATCAGGGGGTCACTCCTACGAGCAGTACTTC
NA NA TRBJ2-1 TRBV10-3 CAIMGGDEQFF TGTGCCATCATGGGGGGCGATGAGCAGTTCTTC
TRBD1 many TRBJ2-1 TRBV12-3/TRBV12-4 CASSQGQGRPNEQFF TGTGCCAGCAGTCAAGGACAGGGGCGGCCCAATGAGCAGTTCTTC
NA NA TRBJ2-1 TRBV28 CASSPTGSPYNEQFF TGTGCCAGCAGTCCAACCGGTAGCCCGTACAATGAGCAGTTCTTC
NA many TRBJ1-3 TRBV12-3/TRBV12-4 CASSPFLGNTIYF TGTGCCAGCAGTCCCTTTCTTGGAAACACCATATATTTT
NA NA TRBJ2-1 TRBV29-1 CSVREYEQFF TGCAGCGTACGGGAGTATGAGCAGTTCTTC
NA few TRBJ2-1 TRBV7-9 CASSSTQGWNEQFF TGTGCCAGCAGCTCGACCCAGGGTTGGAATGAGCAGTTCTTC
TRBD2 NA TRBJ2-1 TRBV6-1 CASSPLAASNEQFF TGTGCCAGCAGTCCCCTAGCGGCATCAAATGAGCAGTTCTTC
NA few TRBJ1-5 TRBV20-1 CSATSGPNQPQHF TGCAGTGCTACCTCGGGGCCTAATCAGCCCCAGCATTTT
NA many TRBJ1-2 TRBV10-3 CAISESLNYGYTF TGTGCCATCAGTGAGTCCCTCAACTATGGCTACACCTTC
NA NA TRBJ1-1 TRBV20-1 CSARSPGNTEAFF TGCAGTGCTAGGTCTCCAGGGAACACTGAAGCTTTCTTT
TRBD2 NA TRBJ2-7 TRBV15 CATVPASKREGDEQYF TGTGCCACTGTCCCGGCTAGTAAGCGGGAGGGCGACGAGCAGTACTTC
NA few TRBJ2-5 TRBV11-2 CASSLDMASRVETQYF TGTGCCAGCAGCTTAGACATGGCTAGCAGGGTCGAGACCCAGTACTTC
NA few TRBJ2-2 TRBV28 CASRPDILTGELFF TGTGCCAGCAGACCGGACATCCTCACCGGGGAGCTGTTTTTT
NA few TRBJ2-2 TRBV11-2 CASSPDLFWELFF TGTGCCAGCAGCCCGGACCTTTTTTGGGAGCTGTTTTTT
TRBD1 NA TRBJ2-5 TRBV20-1 CSAPGYRGPGTQYF TGCAGTGCTCCTGGGTACAGGGGACCGGGGACCCAGTACTTC
NA few TRBJ2-4 TRBV12-3/TRBV12-4 CASRTVEGRNIQYF TGTGCCAGCCGGACGGTGGAGGGTAGGAACATTCAGTACTTC
NA NA TRBJ1-2 TRBV5-1 CASSLAGRSGYTF TGCGCCAGCAGCTTGGCAGGGCGTTCCGGCTACACCTTC
NA NA TRBJ2-1 TRBV20-1 CSAPIPTGVNEQFF TGCAGTGCTCCCATTCCTACCGGGGTCAATGAGCAGTTCTTC
NA few TRBJ2-1 TRBV12-3/TRBV12-4 CASNPSKGAGGQQFF TGTGCCAGCAACCCAAGTAAGGGCGCCGGAGGGCAGCAGTTCTTC
TRBD2 NA TRBJ2-5 TRBV7-2 CASTRGGGSATQYF TGTGCCAGCACCCGGGGGGGAGGGTCCGCGACCCAGTACTTC
TRBD1 many TRBJ1-1 TRBV6-5 CASSPLGTGGTEAFF TGTGCCAGCAGTCCACTCGGGACAGGAGGAACTGAAGCTTTCTTT
TRBD1 few TRBJ2-7 TRBV20-1 CSARVLTGTGMAEQYF TGCAGTGCTAGAGTACTAACCGGGACAGGGATGGCCGAGCAGTACTTC
NA NA TRBJ2-3 TRBV3-1 CASSQGRDMSTDTQYF TGTGCCAGCAGCCAAGGACGGGACATGAGCACAGATACGCAGTATTTT
NA NA TRBJ2-2 TRBV6-1 CASRLDSYTGELFF TGTGCCAGCAGATTGGACTCCTACACCGGGGAGCTGTTTTTT
NA few TRBJ2-7 TRBV2 CASRGGEQYF TGTGCCAGCAGGGGGGGCGAGCAGTACTTC
NA many TRBJ2-1 TRBV7-8 CASGSPGNEHFF TGTGCCAGCGGAAGTCCAGGCAATGAGCATTTCTTC
TRBD2 few TRBJ2-7 TRBV20-1 CSAQPRGRTGYEQYF TGCAGTGCCCAGCCCCGCGGGAGGACGGGTTACGAGCAGTACTTC
NA NA TRBJ2-7 TRBV5-8 CAISLRAAFYEQYF TGTGCCATCAGCTTGCGCGCAGCCTTCTACGAGCAGTACTTC
NA few TRBJ1-2 TRBV25-1 CASSELIEGNHGYTF TGTGCCAGCAGTGAATTAATTGAAGGGAATCATGGCTACACCTTC
NA many TRBJ2-3 TRBV5-6 CASSGDPTDTQYF TGTGCCAGCAGCGGCGATCCCACAGATACGCAGTATTTT
TRBD2 many TRBJ2-3 TRBV7-2 CASSFTSGSLTDTQYF TGTGCCAGCAGCTTCACTAGCGGGAGCCTCACAGATACGCAGTATTTT
NA many TRBJ1-1 TRBV4-1 CASSQDISAVGTEAFF TGCGCCAGCAGCCAAGATATATCGGCAGTAGGGACTGAAGCTTTCTTT
TRBD2 few TRBJ2-1 TRBV20-1 CSAIGTSGNEQFF TGCAGTGCTATCGGGACTAGCGGAAATGAGCAGTTCTTC
NA NA TRBJ2-1 TRBV5-4 CASSLVGRGNNEQFF TGTGCCAGCAGCTTGGTGGGCAGGGGAAACAATGAGCAGTTCTTC
TRBD1 few TRBJ2-5 TRBV12-3/TRBV12-4 CASSRDRATQETQYF TGTGCCAGCAGTAGGGACAGGGCGACACAAGAGACCCAGTACTTC
TRBD1 many TRBJ2-3 TRBV7-9 CASSSSLLQGDENTDTQYF TGTGCCAGCAGCTCCAGCCTGCTACAGGGGGACGAGAACACAGATACGCAGTATTTT
NA few TRBJ2-7 TRBV15 CATALPGPLYEQYF TGTGCCACCGCCCTCCCAGGGCCCCTTTACGAGCAGTACTTC
TRBD2 few TRBJ2-5 TRBV3-1 CASSQASGGPQETQYF TGTGCCAGCAGCCAGGCTAGCGGAGGCCCCCAAGAGACCCAGTACTTC
NA many TRBJ2-1 TRBV2 CASSEDWRNEQFF TGTGCCAGCAGTGAAGACTGGCGGAATGAGCAGTTCTTC